Listed here are 2 T cell receptor beta chains from one sample, sequenced in a study of blood T cell repertoires in COVID-19. TCRdb's copy holds only in-frame clones and misses some; the assay was immunoSEQ multiplex PCR. Among about 310,000 clones listed, around 89% were seen once. The sequenced sample was PBMCs or T cells enriched from blood (not recorded which). The source is a middle-aged woman who had recovered from COVID-19.

V usage is TRBV19 and J usage is TRBJ2-1; D remains ambiguous. This CDR3 comprises 14 residues. CDR1 is LNHDA and CDR2 is SQIVND in the germline V gene (reference sequence). With 5 bases removed from V and 1 base from J, the gap between germline ends came to 9 bases. The CDR3 region has the DNA TGTGCCAGTAGTGTGCCCGGTTCCTACAATGAGCAGTTCTTC. Its translation: CASSVPGSYNEQFF.

The chain joins TRBV6-5 to TRBJ2-1, with D perhaps matching TRBD2 (7 bases). This CDR3 contains 14 residues. V lost 2 bases to trimming and J lost 8 bases, with 13 bases between them. Germline V CDR1 and CDR2: MNHEY, SVGAGI. The CDR3 DNA sequence: TGTGCCAGCAGTTACCGCCAGGGGAGGGATGAGCAGTTCTTC. It encodes CASSYRQGRDEQFF.